The present T cell receptor (beta chain) was sequenced within a study of post-analysis software for immune sequencing data. Overall study: The patients showed relapsing-remitting, secondary progressive and progressive-relapsing multiple sclerosis courses. Whole-study findings and limits: Controls significantly exceeded multiple sclerosis patients in normalized Chao1 diversity. TRBV5-6, TRBV5-1 and TRBV20-1 belonged to a set of roughly 5 TRBV segments that were more frequent in patients than controls.

Trimming took 10 bases from V and 2 from J; bases not matched to a gene: 7. Per germline, CDR1 ENHRY and CDR2 SYGVKD. This CDR3 has 14 amino acids. As regards this clonotype: Its target is not known.

The TCR beta cDNA libraries contained unique molecular identifiers. Starting from around 0.96 to 9.9 million T cells, the study yielded a few hundred thousand cDNA molecules. TCRdb reprocessed the PCR reads with MiXCR, giving one entry per CDR3 protein. The table lists some 800,000 distinct CDR3 sequences, 35% to 55% of them singletons. The J gene is TRBJ2-5, the V gene TRBV10-3; 10 positions agree with TRBD1. Material for sequencing was blood. The receptor was isolated from a girl aged 5 to 17 with multiple sclerosis. This CDR3 is CATRQGARQETQYF. CDR3 DNA sequence: TGTGCCACACGACAGGGGGCAAGGCAAGAGACCCAGTACTTC.